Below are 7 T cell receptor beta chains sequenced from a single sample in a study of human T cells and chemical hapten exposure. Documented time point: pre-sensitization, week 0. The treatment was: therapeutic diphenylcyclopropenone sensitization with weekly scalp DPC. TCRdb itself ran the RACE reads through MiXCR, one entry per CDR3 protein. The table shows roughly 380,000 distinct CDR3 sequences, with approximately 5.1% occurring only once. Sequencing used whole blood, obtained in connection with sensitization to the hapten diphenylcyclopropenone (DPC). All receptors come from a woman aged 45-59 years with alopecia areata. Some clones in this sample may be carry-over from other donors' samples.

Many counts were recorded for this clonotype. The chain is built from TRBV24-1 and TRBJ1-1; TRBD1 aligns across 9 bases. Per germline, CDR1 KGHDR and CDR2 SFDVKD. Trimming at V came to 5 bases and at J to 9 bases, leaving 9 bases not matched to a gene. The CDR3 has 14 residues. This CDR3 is CATSAAGTGNKAFF. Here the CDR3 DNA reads TGTGCCACCAGTGCCGCCGGGACAGGGAATAAAGCTTTCTTT.

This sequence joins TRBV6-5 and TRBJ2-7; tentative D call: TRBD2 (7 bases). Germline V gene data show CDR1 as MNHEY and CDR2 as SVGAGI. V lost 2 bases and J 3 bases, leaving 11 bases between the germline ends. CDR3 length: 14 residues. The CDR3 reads CASSYRGGVYEQYF. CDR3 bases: TGTGCCAGCAGTTACCGAGGGGGGGTCTACGAGCAGTACTTC.

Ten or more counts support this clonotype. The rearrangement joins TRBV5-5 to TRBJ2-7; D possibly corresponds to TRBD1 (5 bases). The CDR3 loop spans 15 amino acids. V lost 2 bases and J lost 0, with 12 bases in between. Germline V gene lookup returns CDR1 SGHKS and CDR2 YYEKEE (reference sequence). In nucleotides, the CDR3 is TGTGCCAGCAGCTTAAGGGGCAGTATCTCCTACGAGCAGTACTTC. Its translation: CASSLRGSISYEQYF.

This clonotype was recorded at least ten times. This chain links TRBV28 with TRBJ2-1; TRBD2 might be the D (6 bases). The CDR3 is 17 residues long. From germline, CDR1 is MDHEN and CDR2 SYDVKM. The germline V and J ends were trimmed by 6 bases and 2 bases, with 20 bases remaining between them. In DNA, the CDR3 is TGTGCCAGCAGCTCCGTGGACGCGGGGTTCCCCTACAATGAGCAGTTCTTC. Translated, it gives CASSSVDAGFPYNEQFF.

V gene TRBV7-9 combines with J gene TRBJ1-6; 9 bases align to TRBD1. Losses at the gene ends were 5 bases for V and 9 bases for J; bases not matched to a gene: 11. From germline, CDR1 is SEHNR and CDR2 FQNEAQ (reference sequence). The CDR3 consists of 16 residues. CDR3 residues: CASSPDRGIRSSPLHF. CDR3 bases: TGTGCCAGCAGCCCTGACAGGGGGATCCGGAGTTCACCCCTCCACTTT.

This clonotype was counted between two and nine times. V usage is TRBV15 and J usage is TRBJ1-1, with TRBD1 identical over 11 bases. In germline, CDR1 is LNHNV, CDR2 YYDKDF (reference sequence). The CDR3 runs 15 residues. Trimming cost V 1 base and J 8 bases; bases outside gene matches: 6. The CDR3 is CATSRGLGQGAEAFF. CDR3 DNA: TGTGCCACCAGCAGAGGGCTCGGACAGGGGGCCGAAGCTTTCTTT.

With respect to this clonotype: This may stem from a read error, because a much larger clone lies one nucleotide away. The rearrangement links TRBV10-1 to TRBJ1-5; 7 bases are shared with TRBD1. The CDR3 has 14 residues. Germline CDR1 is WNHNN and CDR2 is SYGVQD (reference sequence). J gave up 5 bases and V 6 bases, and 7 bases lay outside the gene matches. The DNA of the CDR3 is TGCGCCAGCAGCGAAGGGACAGTGGATCAGCCCCAGCATTTT. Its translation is CASSEGTVDQPQHF.